This T cell receptor (beta chain) was identified in a study of spatial heterogeneity in lung cancer. Turning to the study itself: A total of around 72 untreated early-stage non-small cell lung cancer patients served as donors.

The CDR3 is made up of 12 amino acids. V lost 3 bases, J lost 4 bases, and 6 bases lay in between. Germline V gene lookup returns CDR1 SSHAT and CDR2 FNYEAQ (reference sequence). Study observations and caveats: The study found ubiquitous expanded tumor TCRs in blood more at resection than follow-up.

In the library, each TCR cDNA molecule bore its own unique molecular identifier. MiXCR, run by TCRdb on the 5' RACE reads, gives a single entry per CDR3 protein. Of approximately 10,000 distinct CDR3 sequences listed, 20% to 25% are singletons. The time point is: blood at routine non-recurrence follow-up after resection. The sequenced material consisted of unsorted whole RNA from tumor, nontumor lung or frozen PBMC. A note on this clonotype: Its specificity is not known.

Sequenced here: PBMCs, sampled at follow-up. The rearrangement joins TRBV7-7 to TRBJ2-5, with D unresolved. The receptor's source is a male donor with early-stage non-small cell lung cancer. The CDR3 here is CASSLSGETQYF. The CDR3 DNA reads TGTGCCAGCAGCTTGTCGGGAGAGACCCAGTACTTC.